A single sample is the source of the 2 T cell receptor beta chains below, sequenced in a study of cytomegalovirus exposure and HLA in healthy donors. A multiplex PCR was run with 60 Vbeta primers and 13 Jbeta primers. Assay: immunoSEQ multiplex PCR; the TCRdb copy retains only in-frame clones and omits some. The sample has roughly 120,000 clones, more than 60% seen once. Material: PBMCs. These receptors originate from a man between 40 and 49 years old in good health and CMV-seropositive.

This clone was observed a single time. The rearrangement uses TRBV18 and TRBJ2-5; TRBD1 matches 8 bases. The V and J ends lost 4 bases and 3 bases, in that order; junction bases with no gene match: 4. CDR3 length: 14 amino acids. Germline V gene lookup returns CDR1 KGHSH and CDR2 LQKENI. The CDR3, as DNA: TGTGCCAGCTCACTAGGGACAGGAGAAGAGACCCAGTACTTC. It is translated as CASSLGTGEETQYF.

The chain recombines TRBV5-1 with TRBJ1-1; the D is unclear. The germline V gene has CDR1 SGHRS and CDR2 YFSETQ. This CDR3 contains 14 residues. V was pared by 0 bases and J by 0 bases, with 6 bases between. Here the CDR3 reads CASSLVSMNTEAFF. CDR3 in DNA: TGCGCCAGCAGCTTGGTCAGTATGAACACTGAAGCTTTCTTT.